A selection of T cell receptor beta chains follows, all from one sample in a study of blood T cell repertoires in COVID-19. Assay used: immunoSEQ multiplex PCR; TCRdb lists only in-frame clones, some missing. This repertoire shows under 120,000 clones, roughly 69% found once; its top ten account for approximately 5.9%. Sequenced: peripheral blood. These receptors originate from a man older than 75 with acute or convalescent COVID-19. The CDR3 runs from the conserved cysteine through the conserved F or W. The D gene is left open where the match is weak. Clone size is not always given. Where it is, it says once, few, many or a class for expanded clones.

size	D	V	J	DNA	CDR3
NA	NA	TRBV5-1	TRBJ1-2	TGCGCCAGCAGCTTGGAGGGGGATGGCTACACCTTC	CASSLEGDGYTF
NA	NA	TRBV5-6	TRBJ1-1	TGTGCCAGCAGCGGGGAGGTGTACACTGAAGCTTTCTTT	CASSGEVYTEAFF
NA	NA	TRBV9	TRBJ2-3	TGTGCCAGCAGCGTAGGACACTCCACAGATACGCAGTATTTT	CASSVGHSTDTQYF
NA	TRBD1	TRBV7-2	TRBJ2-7	TGTGCCAGCAGCCCCGACAGGGCCCTGGAGCAGTACTTC	CASSPDRALEQYF
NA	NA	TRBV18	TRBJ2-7	TGTGCCAGCTCACCGACGAGCGACGAGCAGTACTTC	CASSPTSDEQYF
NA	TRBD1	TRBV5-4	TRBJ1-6	TGTGCCAGCAGTAGGTCGGGACAGCTGAATTCACCCCTCCACTTT	CASSRSGQLNSPLHF
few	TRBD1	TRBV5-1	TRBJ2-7	TGCGCCAGCAGCTTGGCAGGCAGGGGGGAGCAGTACTTC	CASSLAGRGEQYF
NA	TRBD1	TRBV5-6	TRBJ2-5	TGTGCCAGCAGCGGGGGACAGGGGGCTTGGGAGACCCAGTACTTC	CASSGGQGAWETQYF
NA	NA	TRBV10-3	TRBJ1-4	TGTGCCATCAGTGGCCCTTCGCGGGAGGAAAAACTGTTTTTT	CAISGPSREEKLFF
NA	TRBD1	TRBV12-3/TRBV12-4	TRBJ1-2	TGTGCCATCCAGAAGGGACAGAACTATGGCTACACCTTC	CAIQKGQNYGYTF
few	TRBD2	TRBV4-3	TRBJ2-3	TGCGCCAGCAGCCACATACTAGCGGGAGTGGCAGATACGCAGTATTTT	CASSHILAGVADTQYF
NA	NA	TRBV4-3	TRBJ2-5	TGCGCCAGCAGCGGGAGATTGGGGGAGACCCAGTACTTC	CASSGRLGETQYF
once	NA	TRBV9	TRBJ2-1	TGTGCCAGCAGCGTAGGCCTAGCAGAGCAGTTCTTC	CASSVGLAEQFF
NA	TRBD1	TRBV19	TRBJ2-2	TGTGCCACGGGACAGGGATGGAACACCGGGGAGCTGTTTTTT	CATGQGWNTGELFF
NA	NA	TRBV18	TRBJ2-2	TGTGCCAGCTCACCCAAGGTTGTGACAGGCAGGAACACCGGGGAGCTGTTTTTT	CASSPKVVTGRNTGELFF
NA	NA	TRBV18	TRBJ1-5	TGTGCCAGCTCATCTGAGGGTTGGGAGTGGCCCCAGCATTTT	CASSSEGWEWPQHF
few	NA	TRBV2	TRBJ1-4	TGTGCCAGCGCTGTTCGGGGTGGCGAAAAACTGTTTTTT	CASAVRGGEKLFF
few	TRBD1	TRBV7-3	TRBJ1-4	TGTGCCAGCAGCTCCATCCCCGACAGGGAAGCAACTAATGAAAAACTGTTTTTT	CASSSIPDREATNEKLFF
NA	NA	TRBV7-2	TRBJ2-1	TGTGCCAGCAGCTCCGGGGTCCGCTATGAGCAGTTCTTC	CASSSGVRYEQFF
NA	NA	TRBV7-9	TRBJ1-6	TGTGCCAGCAGCTTCCCGAGGCAGAATTCACCCCTCCACTTT	CASSFPRQNSPLHF
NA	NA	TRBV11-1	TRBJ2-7	TGTGCCAGCAGCTTATCTAGCTCCTACGAGCAGTACTTC	CASSLSSSYEQYF
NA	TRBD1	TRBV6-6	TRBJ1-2	TGTGCCAGCAGTGGGGGACAGGGGGAACGTGGCTACACCTTC	CASSGGQGERGYTF
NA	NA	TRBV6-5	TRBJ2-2	TGTGCCAGCAGGATAGCGAACACCGGGGAGCTGTTTTTT	CASRIANTGELFF
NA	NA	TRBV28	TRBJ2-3	TGTGCCAGCAGTTTATTGGAGGGGAGTGCAGATACGCAGTATTTT	CASSLLEGSADTQYF
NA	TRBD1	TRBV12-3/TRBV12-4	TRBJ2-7	TGTGCCAGCAGCCTAGGGGGCCCCTACGAGCAGTACTTC	CASSLGGPYEQYF
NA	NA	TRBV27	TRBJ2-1	TGTGCCAGCAGTTCGGTCTGGGGCCTTTACAATGAGCAGTTCTTC	CASSSVWGLYNEQFF
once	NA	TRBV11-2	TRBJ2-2	TGTGCCAGCACCGTGCAAAGCGTGGACACCGGGGAGCTGTTTTTT	CASTVQSVDTGELFF
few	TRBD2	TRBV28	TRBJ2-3	TGTGCCAGCAGACAAGCGGGAAGCACAGATACGCAGTATTTT	CASRQAGSTDTQYF
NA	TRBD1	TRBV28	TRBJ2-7	TGTGCCAGCAGTCAGGCCGGGACAGGGAGCTACGAGCAGTACTTC	CASSQAGTGSYEQYF
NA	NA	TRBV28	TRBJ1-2	TGTGCCAGCAGTAGAAGTGATTCGAGAGGCTACACCTTC	CASSRSDSRGYTF
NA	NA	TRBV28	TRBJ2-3	TGTGCCAGCAGTTTAGAGACCTTCGAGGGAGTGTTCACAGATACGCAGTATTTT	CASSLETFEGVFTDTQYF
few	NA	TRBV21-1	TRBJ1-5	TGTGCCAGCAGCAAAGCTCAAGGGGGAGAACAGCCCCAGCATTTT	CASSKAQGGEQPQHF
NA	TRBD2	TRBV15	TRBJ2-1	TGTGCCACCAGCAGCGGGAGGTACAATGAGCAGTTCTTC	CATSSGRYNEQFF
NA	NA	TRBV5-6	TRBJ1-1	TGTGCCAGCAGCTTCCTCAGGGCCATGAGGACTGAAGCTTTCTTT	CASSFLRAMRTEAFF
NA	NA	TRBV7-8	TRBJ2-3	TGTGCCAGCAGCCTACGACTAGCAGAGGGGGCAGATACGCAGTATTTT	CASSLRLAEGADTQYF
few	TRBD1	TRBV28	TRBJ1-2	TGTGCCAGCAGTTTACTTCCTGGCAGGGGGGTCAGTCGTTTAACCTTC	CASSLLPGRGVSRLTF
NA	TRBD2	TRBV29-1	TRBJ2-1	TGCAGCGGGTGGACTAGCGGGAGAATCTACAATGAGCAGTTCTTC	CSGWTSGRIYNEQFF
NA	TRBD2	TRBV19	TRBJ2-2	TGTGCCAGTAGTATAATGGCTAGCGGGATCGGGGAGCTGTTTTTT	CASSIMASGIGELFF
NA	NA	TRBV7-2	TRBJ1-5	TGTGCCAGCAGCCCCCACAGCGGAGCGGGTCAGCCCCAGCATTTT	CASSPHSGAGQPQHF
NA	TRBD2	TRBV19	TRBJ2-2	TGTGCCAGTAGTATCCGGACTAGCGGGAGTGCCGGGGAGCTGTTTTTT	CASSIRTSGSAGELFF
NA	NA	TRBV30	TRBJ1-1	TGTGCCTGGAGTATGGGAGTAGGAGCTTTCTTT	CAWSMGVGAFF
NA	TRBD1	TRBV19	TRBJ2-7	TGTGCCAGTAGTGTAACAGGGGGTGGCGAGCAGTACTTC	CASSVTGGGEQYF
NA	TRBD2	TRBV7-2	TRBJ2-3	TGTGCCAGCAGCCCGGAGGGACTATTCACAGATACGCAGTATTTT	CASSPEGLFTDTQYF
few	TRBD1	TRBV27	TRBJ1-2	TGTGCCAGCAGTTTCCGAGGACAGGGTCTAGGTGGCTACACCTTC	CASSFRGQGLGGYTF
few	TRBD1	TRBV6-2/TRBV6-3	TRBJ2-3	TGTGCCAGCAGCTGGGACAGGGGCTTGGATACGCAGTATTTT	CASSWDRGLDTQYF
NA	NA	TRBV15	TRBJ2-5	TGTGCCACCAGCAGAGGGCAGGGTCAAGAGACCCAGTACTTC	CATSRGQGQETQYF
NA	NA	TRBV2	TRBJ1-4	TGTGCCAGCGGGAGGGGGGTTTTT	CASGRGVF
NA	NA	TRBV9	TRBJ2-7	TGTGCCAGCAGCGTTGGGCAGAACTACGAGCAGTACTTC	CASSVGQNYEQYF
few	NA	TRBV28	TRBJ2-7	TGTGCCAGCAGTCCGTTGGGGACAAGCTCCTACGAGCAGTACTTC	CASSPLGTSSYEQYF
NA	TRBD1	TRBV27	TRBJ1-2	TGTGCCAGCAGTTTCCGGGACAGCGGAGGCTACACCTTC	CASSFRDSGGYTF
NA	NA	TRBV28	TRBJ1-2	TGTGCCAGCAGTTTCTCTAAAGGGACACTTCGCTCTCGCTACACCTTC	CASSFSKGTLRSRYTF
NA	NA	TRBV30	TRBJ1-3	TGTGCCTGGAGTGCTGGAGACACCATATATTTT	CAWSAGDTIYF
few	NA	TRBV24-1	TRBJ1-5	TGTGCCACCAGTGGCACAGGGACCCATCAGCCCCAGCATTTT	CATSGTGTHQPQHF
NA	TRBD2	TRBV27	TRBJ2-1	TGTGCCAGCAGTCCACCGGCCAGCGGGAGTTATGGTGAGCAGTTCTTC	CASSPPASGSYGEQFF
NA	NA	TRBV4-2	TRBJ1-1	TGTGCCAGCAGCGGGCGACAGAAAACCCCTGACACTGAAGCTTTCTTT	CASSGRQKTPDTEAFF
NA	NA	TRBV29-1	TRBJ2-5	TGCAGCGTTGCTCAAGAGACCCAGTACTTC	CSVAQETQYF
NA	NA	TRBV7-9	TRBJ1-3	TGTGCCAGCAGCTTAGCCCAAAACACCATATATTTT	CASSLAQNTIYF
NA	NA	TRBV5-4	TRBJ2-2	TGTGCCAGCAGCTTGGCGAGCGGAGCGACCGGGGAGCTGTTTTTT	CASSLASGATGELFF
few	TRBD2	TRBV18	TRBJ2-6	TGTGCCAGCTCCCTCGGGACTAGCGGGACGGGGGCCAACGTCCTGACTTTC	CASSLGTSGTGANVLTF